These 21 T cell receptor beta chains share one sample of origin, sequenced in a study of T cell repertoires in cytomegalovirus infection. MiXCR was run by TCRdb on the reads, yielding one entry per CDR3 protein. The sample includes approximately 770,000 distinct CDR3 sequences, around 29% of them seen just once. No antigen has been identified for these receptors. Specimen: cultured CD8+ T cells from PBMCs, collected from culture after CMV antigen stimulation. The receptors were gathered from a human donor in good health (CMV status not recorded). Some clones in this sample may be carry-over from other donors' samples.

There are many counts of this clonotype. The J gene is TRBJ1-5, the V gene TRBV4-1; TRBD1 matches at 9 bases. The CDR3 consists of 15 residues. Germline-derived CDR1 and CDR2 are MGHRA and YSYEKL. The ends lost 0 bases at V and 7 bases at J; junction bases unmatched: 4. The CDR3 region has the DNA TGCGCCAGCAGCCAAGAACAGGGGGCACGGCAGCCCCAGCATTTT. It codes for CASSQEQGARQPQHF.

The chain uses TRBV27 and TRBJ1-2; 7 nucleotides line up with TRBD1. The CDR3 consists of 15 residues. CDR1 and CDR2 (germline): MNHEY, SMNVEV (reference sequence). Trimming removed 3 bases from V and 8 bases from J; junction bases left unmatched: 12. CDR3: CASSFGATGEGGYTF. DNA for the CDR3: TGTGCCAGCAGTTTTGGGGCCACAGGGGAGGGAGGCTACACCTTC.

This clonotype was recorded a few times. The CDR3 sequence is CASSIEAGHNEQFF. The DNA of the CDR3 is TGTGCCAGCAGCATAGAGGCAGGGCACAATGAGCAGTTCTTC. The genes are TRBV6-2 or TRBV6-3 and TRBJ2-1, with D tentatively TRBD1 (5 bases). V was cut by 6 bases and J by 5 bases, with 14 bases left in between. The CDR3 runs to 14 residues. CDR1 and CDR2 (germline): MNHEY, SVGEGT.

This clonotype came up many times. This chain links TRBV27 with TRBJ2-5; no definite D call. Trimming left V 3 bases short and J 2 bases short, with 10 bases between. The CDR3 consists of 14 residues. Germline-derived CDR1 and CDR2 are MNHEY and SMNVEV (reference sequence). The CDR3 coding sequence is TGTGCCAGCAGTTTCGGCAGGTTACAAGAGACCCAGTACTTC. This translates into CASSFGRLQETQYF.

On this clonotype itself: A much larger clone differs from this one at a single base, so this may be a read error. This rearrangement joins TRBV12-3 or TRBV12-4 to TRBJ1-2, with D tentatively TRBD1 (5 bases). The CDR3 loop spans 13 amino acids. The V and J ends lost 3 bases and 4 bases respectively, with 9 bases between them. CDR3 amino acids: CASSFDGTYGYTF. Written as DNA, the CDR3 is TGTGCCAGCAGTTTTGACGGGACCTATGGCTACACCTTC.

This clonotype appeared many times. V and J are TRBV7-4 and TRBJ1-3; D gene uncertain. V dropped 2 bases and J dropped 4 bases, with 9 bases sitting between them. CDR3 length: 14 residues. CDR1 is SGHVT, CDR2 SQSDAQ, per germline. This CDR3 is CASSLREMGNTIYF. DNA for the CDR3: TGTGCCAGCAGCTTACGGGAGATGGGAAACACCATATATTTT.

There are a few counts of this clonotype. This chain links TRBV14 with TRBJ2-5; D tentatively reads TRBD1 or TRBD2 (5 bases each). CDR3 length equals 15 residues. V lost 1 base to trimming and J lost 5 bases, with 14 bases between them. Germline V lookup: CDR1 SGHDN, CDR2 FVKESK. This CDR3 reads CASSQAWGRGETQYF. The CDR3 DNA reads TGTGCCAGCAGCCAAGCCTGGGGGAGAGGGGAGACCCAGTACTTC.

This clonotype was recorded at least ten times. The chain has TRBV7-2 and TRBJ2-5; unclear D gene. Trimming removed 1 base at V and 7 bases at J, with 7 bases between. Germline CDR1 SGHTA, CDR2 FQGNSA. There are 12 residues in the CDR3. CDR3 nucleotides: TGTGCCAGCAGCTTAGAATTCGGGACCCAGTACTTC. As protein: CASSLEFGTQYF.

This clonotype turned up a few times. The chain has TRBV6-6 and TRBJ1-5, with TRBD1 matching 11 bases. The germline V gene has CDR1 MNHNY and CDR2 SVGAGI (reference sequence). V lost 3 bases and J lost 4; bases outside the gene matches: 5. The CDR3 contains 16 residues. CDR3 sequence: CASSYIWDRGNQPQHF. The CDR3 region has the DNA TGTGCCAGCAGTTATATATGGGACAGGGGGAATCAGCCCCAGCATTTT.

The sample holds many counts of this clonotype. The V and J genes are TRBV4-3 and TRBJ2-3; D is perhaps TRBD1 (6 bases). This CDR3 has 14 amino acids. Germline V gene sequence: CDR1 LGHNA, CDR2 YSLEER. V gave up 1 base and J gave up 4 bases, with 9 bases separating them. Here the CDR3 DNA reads TGCGCCAGCAGCCAAGCGAAGGGGGCAGATACGCAGTATTTT. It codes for CASSQAKGADTQYF.

Here the CDR3 reads CASTFKRPRYTYTEAFF. The CDR3 DNA follows: TGTGCCAGCACCTTTAAACGCCCCAGGTATACTTACACTGAAGCTTTCTTT. This chain joins TRBV11-3 and TRBJ1-1; D gene ambiguous. This CDR3 contains 17 residues. Germline V gene data show CDR1 as SGHNT and CDR2 as YENEEA. The V end was cut by 7 bases, the J end by 3 bases, with 24 bases between.

CDR3 bases: TGTGCCAGCAGCTTAGGACTCAGGGCCACTAATGAAAAACTGTTTTTT. This translates into CASSLGLRATNEKLFF. The J gene is TRBJ1-4, the V gene TRBV11-2, with D possibly TRBD1 on 5 matching bases. Germline lookup yields CDR1 SGHAT and CDR2 FQNNGV. Trimming shortened V by 1 base and J by 2 bases, and 11 bases separated the two germline ends. The CDR3 totals 16 residues.

The DNA of the CDR3 is TGTGCCAGCAGCCCAAGAACAGGGTCTCAGGAAGCTTTCTTT. It is translated as CASSPRTGSQEAFF. The rearrangement joins TRBV7-1 to TRBJ1-1; D might be TRBD1 (6 bases). TRBV7-1 counts as an open reading frame of uncertain function. The ends were cut back, 5 bases at V and 8 bases at J, with 18 bases in the middle. The CDR3 extends over 14 amino acids.

The CDR3 DNA sequence: TGCGCCAGCAGCCAAGATCTCGAGGGGCAACTTGGTCGAGCTTTCTTT. Protein sequence: CASSQDLEGQLGRAFF. This chain joins TRBV4-1 and TRBJ1-1, with a possible D match to TRBD1 (5 bases). Trimming removed 0 bases from V and 10 bases from J, with 21 bases in between. The CDR3 runs to 16 residues. Germline lookup yields CDR1 MGHRA and CDR2 YSYEKL.

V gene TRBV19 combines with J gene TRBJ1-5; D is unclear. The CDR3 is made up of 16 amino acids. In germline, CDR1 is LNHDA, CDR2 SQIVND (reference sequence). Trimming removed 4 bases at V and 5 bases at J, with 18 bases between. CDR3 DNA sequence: TGTGCCAGTAGTACCATTAGATGGTCGCGGGATCAGCCCCAGCATTTT. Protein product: CASSTIRWSRDQPQHF.

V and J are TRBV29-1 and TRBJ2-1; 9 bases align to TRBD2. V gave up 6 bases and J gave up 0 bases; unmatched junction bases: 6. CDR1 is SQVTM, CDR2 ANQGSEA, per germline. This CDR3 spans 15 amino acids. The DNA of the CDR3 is TGCAGCGTGTGGACTAGCGTAAGCTCCTACAATGAGCAGTTCTTC. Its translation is CSVWTSVSSYNEQFF.

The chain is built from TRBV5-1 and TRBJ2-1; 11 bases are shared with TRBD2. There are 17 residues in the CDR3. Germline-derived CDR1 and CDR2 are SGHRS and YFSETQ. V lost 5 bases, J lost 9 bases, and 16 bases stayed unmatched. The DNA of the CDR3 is TGCGCCAGCAGTTCAGTCTCTGATCTAGCGGGGGGCAGTGAGCAGTTCTTC. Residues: CASSSVSDLAGGSEQFF. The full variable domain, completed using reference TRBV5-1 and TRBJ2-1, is KAGVTQTPRYLIKTRGQQVTLSCSPISGHRSVSWYQQTPGQGLQFLFEYFSETQRNKGNFPGRFSGRQFSNSRSEMNVSTLELGDSALYLCASSSVSDLAGGSEQFFGPGTRLTVL.

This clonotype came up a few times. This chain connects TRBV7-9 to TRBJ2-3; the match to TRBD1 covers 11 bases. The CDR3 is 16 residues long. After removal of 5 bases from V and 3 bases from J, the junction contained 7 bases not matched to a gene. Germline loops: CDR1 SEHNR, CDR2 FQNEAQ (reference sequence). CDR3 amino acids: CASSKEGQGETDTQYF. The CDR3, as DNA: TGTGCCAGCAGCAAAGAGGGACAGGGGGAGACAGATACGCAGTATTTT.

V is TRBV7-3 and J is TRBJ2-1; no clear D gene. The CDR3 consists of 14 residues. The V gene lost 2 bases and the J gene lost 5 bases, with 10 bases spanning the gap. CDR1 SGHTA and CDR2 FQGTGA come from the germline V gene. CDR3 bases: TGTGCCAGCAGCTTAGATGTGTCGGACAATGAGCAGTTCTTC. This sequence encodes CASSLDVSDNEQFF. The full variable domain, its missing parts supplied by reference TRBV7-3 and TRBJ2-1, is GAGVSQTPSNKVTEKGKYVELRCDPISGHTALYWYRQSLGQGPEFLIYFQGTGAADDSGLPNDRFFAVRPEGSVSTLKIQRTERGDSAVYLCASSLDVSDNEQFFGPGTRLTVL.

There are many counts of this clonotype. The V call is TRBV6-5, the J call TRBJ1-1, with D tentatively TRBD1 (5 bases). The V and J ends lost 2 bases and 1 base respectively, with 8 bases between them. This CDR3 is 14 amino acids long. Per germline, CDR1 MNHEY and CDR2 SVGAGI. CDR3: CASSYGGTNTEAFF. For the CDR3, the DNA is TGTGCCAGCAGTTACGGGGGGACGAACACTGAAGCTTTCTTT.

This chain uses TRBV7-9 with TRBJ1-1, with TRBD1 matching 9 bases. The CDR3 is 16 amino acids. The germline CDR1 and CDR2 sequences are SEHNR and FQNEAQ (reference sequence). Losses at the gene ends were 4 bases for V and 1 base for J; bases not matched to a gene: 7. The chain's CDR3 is CASSSTDRGSNTEAFF. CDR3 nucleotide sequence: TGTGCCAGCAGCTCTACTGACAGGGGGTCGAACACTGAAGCTTTCTTT.